The 28 T cell receptor beta chains reported below all come from one sample, sequenced in a study of early T cells in non-severe SARS-CoV-2 infection. From the 5' RACE reads, TCRdb called clonotypes with MiXCR, one entry per CDR3 protein. The sample contains around 81,000 distinct CDR3 sequences, 13% to 15% of which appear only once. The sequenced sample was whole blood. Receptors were obtained from an adult who was a healthcare worker with PCR-confirmed SARS-CoV-2 infection or an uninfected control (not recorded which).

This clonotype has a handful of counts. The V and J genes are TRBV29-1 and TRBJ2-6, with unresolved D. CDR3 size: 13 residues. Germline values: CDR1 SQVTM, CDR2 ANQGSEA. V was shortened by 3 bases and J by 2 bases, with 5 bases between the two germline ends. The CDR3 reads CSVDWAGANVLTF. CDR3 sequence (DNA): TGCAGCGTTGATTGGGCTGGGGCCAACGTCCTGACTTTC.

V and J are TRBV18 and TRBJ2-7; D ambiguous. Germline loops: CDR1 KGHSH, CDR2 LQKENI. The CDR3 has 14 residues. Trimming took 3 bases from V and 2 from J, leaving 11 bases between them. The CDR3 loop reads CASSPVNNPYEQYF. In nucleotides, the CDR3 is TGTGCCAGCTCACCGGTCAACAATCCCTACGAGCAGTACTTC.

V gene TRBV7-9 combines with J gene TRBJ1-4; 9 bases align to TRBD1. The CDR3 contains 16 residues. Germline V gives CDR1 SEHNR, CDR2 FQNEAQ (reference sequence). The J segment lost 8 bases and the V segment lost 0 bases, leaving 7 bases of the junction unmatched. The CDR3 reads CASSLASGQGSEKLFF. CDR3 coding DNA: TGTGCCAGCAGCTTAGCTTCGGGACAGGGAAGCGAAAAACTGTTTTTT.

The CDR3 DNA follows: TGCAGCGTAGTTCCGAACACTGAAGCTTTCTTT. This sequence encodes CSVVPNTEAFF. V is TRBV29-1 and J is TRBJ1-1; D is unclear. The CDR3 has 11 amino acids. In germline, CDR1 is SQVTM, CDR2 ANQGSEA. V lost 6 bases and J lost 1, with 6 bases in between.

The chain uses TRBV12-3 or TRBV12-4 and TRBJ1-5; D is unclear. The CDR3 length is 12 residues. V lost 6 bases, J lost 1 base, and 4 bases lay in between. CDR3 amino acids: CASRQSNQPQHF. In DNA form, the CDR3 reads TGTGCCAGCAGACAGAGCAATCAGCCCCAGCATTTT.

This clonotype was seen at least ten times. The chain has TRBV6-1 and TRBJ1-5; D possibly corresponds to TRBD1 (5 bases). V was cut by 7 bases and J by 0 bases, with 16 bases left in between. The CDR3 sequence is 16 residues long. Germline CDR1 and CDR2: MNHNS and SASEGT. The CDR3 DNA follows: TGTGCCAGCACCAATATAGGGGCCTATAGCAATCAGCCCCAGCATTTT. The encoded protein is CASTNIGAYSNQPQHF.

The table lists this clonotype with a count of one. The chain carries TRBV2 and TRBJ2-3, with 7 nucleotides matching TRBD2. The germline V gene encodes CDR1 SNHLY and CDR2 FYNNEI. The CDR3 has 14 amino acids. Trimming cost V 5 bases and J 2 bases; bases outside gene matches: 4. This CDR3 is CASSWGRDTDTQYF. CDR3 coding DNA: TGTGCCAGCAGTTGGGGGAGGGACACAGATACGCAGTATTTT. The whole variable domain, remainder taken from reference TRBV2 and TRBJ2-3, is EPEVTQTPSHQVTQMGQEVILRCVPISNHLYFYWYRQILGQKVEFLVSFYNNEISEKSEIFDDQFSVERPDGSNFTLKIRSTKLEDSAMYFCASSWGRDTDTQYFGPGTRLTVL.

This chain uses TRBV29-1 with TRBJ2-3; D assignment may be TRBD1 or TRBD2 (6 bases each). Germline CDR1 and CDR2: SQVTM and ANQGSEA. The CDR3 contains 15 residues. Trimming took 1 base from V and 6 from J, leaving 17 bases between them. CDR3 sequence reads: CSVEAGAGNLDTQYF. The CDR3 nucleotides read TGCAGCGTTGAAGCGGGGGCAGGAAATTTGGATACGCAGTATTTT.

The rearrangement joins TRBV7-9 to TRBJ1-6; 7 bases align to TRBD1. Germline V CDR1 and CDR2: SEHNR, FQNEAQ (reference sequence). The V and J ends lost 5 bases and 3 bases, in that order; junction bases with no gene match: 13. The CDR3 is 18 amino acids. This CDR3 reads CASSPSGTVTVYNSPLHF. The CDR3 DNA sequence: TGTGCCAGCAGCCCATCCGGGACAGTCACGGTCTATAATTCACCCCTCCACTTT.

This clonotype has just a few counts. This chain connects TRBV28 to TRBJ2-7, with D perhaps TRBD2 (7 bases). The CDR3 totals 14 residues. Germline-derived CDR1 and CDR2 are MDHEN and SYDVKM. Trimming took 3 bases from V and 4 from J, leaving 13 bases between them. The CDR3 bases are TGTGCCAGCAGTTTTGGGGGGGCAAGTTACGAGCAGTACTTC. Its protein product is CASSFGGASYEQYF.

This clonotype was picked up a small number of times. The chain combines TRBV18 with TRBJ1-2, with D maybe TRBD1 (5 bases). The germline V gene has CDR1 KGHSH and CDR2 LQKENI. The CDR3 is 18 residues long. Trimming took 4 bases from V and 6 from J, leaving 27 bases between them. In nucleotides, the CDR3 is TGTGCCAGCTCACACAGCTCCACCCTAGCTGTCAGGGACGATGGCTACACCTTC. Protein sequence: CASSHSSTLAVRDDGYTF.

The chain recombines TRBV14 with TRBJ1-2; D gene uncertain. The CDR3 consists of 13 residues. V shed 0 bases and J shed 8 bases, with 10 bases lying between them. Looked up from germline, CDR1 is SGHDN and CDR2 is FVKESK. CDR3 sequence reads: CASSQDYLRGYTF. The DNA of the CDR3 is TGTGCCAGCAGCCAAGATTACCTAAGGGGCTACACCTTC.

The chain employs TRBV12-3 or TRBV12-4 and TRBJ2-3, with TRBD2 matching 7 bases. V was pared by 6 bases and J by 4 bases, with 7 bases of the junction left unmatched. The CDR3 consists of 14 residues. CDR3 loop: CASSVGTKADTQYF. The CDR3 DNA sequence: TGTGCCAGCAGCGTCGGGACTAAGGCAGATACGCAGTATTTT.

This chain uses TRBV7-9 with TRBJ1-2; D call uncertain. V dropped 5 bases and J dropped 2 bases, with 9 bases sitting between them. CDR1 SEHNR and CDR2 FQNEAQ come from the germline V gene (reference sequence). This CDR3 spans 13 amino acids. This CDR3 reads CASSPSANYGYTF. The CDR3 coding sequence is TGTGCCAGCAGCCCGAGCGCGAACTATGGCTACACCTTC.

The V call is TRBV20-1, the J call TRBJ1-1, with a tentative D call TRBD1 (5 bases). The CDR3 length is 14 residues. Looked up from germline, CDR1 is DFQATT and CDR2 is SNEGSKA (reference sequence). The ends were cut back, 6 bases at V and 1 base at J, with 15 bases in the middle. The CDR3 DNA sequence: TGCAGTGCCGAGTCCGGACAAGCGAACACTGAAGCTTTCTTT. This encodes CSAESGQANTEAFF.

Many counts were recorded for this clonotype. The rearrangement links TRBV7-2 to TRBJ1-2; 10 bases line up with TRBD1. The CDR3 extends over 14 amino acids. Germline V gene data show CDR1 as SGHTA and CDR2 as FQGNSA. With V trimmed by 5 bases and J by 7 bases, 7 bases remained unmatched. CDR3 sequence reads: CASSRDRGEGGYTF. DNA for the CDR3: TGTGCCAGCAGCCGGGACAGGGGAGAAGGTGGCTACACCTTC.

This clonotype was detected a few times. The V gene is TRBV7-8, the J gene TRBJ2-3; D call uncertain. V lost 1 base, J lost 0 bases, and 11 bases lay in between. The CDR3 contains 16 residues. From germline, CDR1 is SGHVS and CDR2 FQNEAQ. CDR3 bases: TGTGCCAGCAGCTTAGGGCTACCTTTGAGCACAGATACGCAGTATTTT. It translates to CASSLGLPLSTDTQYF. Filled out from reference TRBV7-8 and TRBJ2-3, the complete variable domain reads GAGVSQSPRYKVAKRGQDVALRCDPISGHVSLFWYQQALGQGPEFLTYFQNEAQLDKSGLPSDRFFAERPEGSVSTLKIQRTQQEDSAVYLCASSLGLPLSTDTQYFGPGTRLTVL.

This clonotype has a count of ten or more. The chain links TRBV29-1 to TRBJ1-2; no clear D. Trimming took off 2 bases at V and 8 bases at J, with 9 bases between the two ends. Germline CDR1 reads SQVTM; CDR2 reads ANQGSEA. This CDR3 contains 11 residues. The CDR3: CSVETGYGYTF. The CDR3 DNA follows: TGCAGCGTTGAAACCGGGTACGGCTACACCTTC.

This clonotype has more than one count but fewer than ten. V and J are TRBV7-2 and TRBJ1-5; D unresolved. The CDR3 loop spans 16 amino acids. Trimming shortened V by 1 base and J by 3 bases, and 13 bases separated the two germline ends. Germline-derived CDR1 and CDR2 are SGHTA and FQGNSA. CDR3 in amino acids: CASSLEVSRPNQPQHF. The CDR3 DNA sequence: TGTGCCAGCAGCTTAGAGGTCAGTCGGCCCAATCAGCCCCAGCATTTT. Supplemented by reference TRBV7-2 and TRBJ1-5, the full variable domain reads GAGVSQSPSNKVTEKGKDVELRCDPISGHTALYWYRQSLGQGLEFLIYFQGNSAPDKSGLPSDRFSAERTGGSVSTLTIQRTQQEDSAVYLCASSLEVSRPNQPQHFGDGTRLSIL.

The CDR3 sequence is CSITDKADYGYTF. In nucleotides, the CDR3 is TGCAGTATTACAGACAAGGCGGACTATGGCTACACCTTC. The chain employs TRBV20-1 and TRBJ1-2; D not certain. The germline V gene encodes CDR1 DFQATT and CDR2 SNEGSKA (reference sequence). Trimming shortened V by 8 bases and J by 3 bases, and 16 bases separated the two germline ends. The CDR3 extends over 13 amino acids.

Many counts were recorded for this clonotype. The rearrangement links TRBV6-6 to TRBJ2-1; TRBD2 matches at 7 bases. The V gene's germline CDR1 is MNHNY and CDR2 SVGAGI (reference sequence). CDR3 length: 18 residues. The V gene end was trimmed by 2 bases and the J gene end by 0 bases; junction bases not matched to a gene: 10. The CDR3 bases are TGTGCCAGCAGTTACCGGGCAGCGGGACTTTCCTCCTACAATGAGCAGTTCTTC. Translation: CASSYRAAGLSSYNEQFF.

This clonotype has more than one count but fewer than ten. This chain links TRBV14 with TRBJ2-2; the D is unclear. CDR1 SGHDN and CDR2 FVKESK come from the germline V gene. This CDR3 is 14 amino acids long. With 1 base removed from V and 2 bases from J, the gap between germline ends came to 5 bases. The CDR3 protein is CASSQGVNTGELFF. In nucleotides, the CDR3 is TGTGCCAGCAGCCAAGGGGTAAACACCGGGGAGCTGTTTTTT.

There are a few counts of this clonotype. This rearrangement joins TRBV12-3 or TRBV12-4 to TRBJ2-3; D not resolved. V was trimmed by 3 bases and J by 3 bases, leaving 13 bases between them. The CDR3 totals 15 residues. The CDR3 bases are TGTGCCAGCAGTTTTGGGTTGGGGATTACAGATACGCAGTATTTT. Its translation: CASSFGLGITDTQYF.

The chain is built from TRBV28 and TRBJ2-7; D unresolved. The CDR3 runs to 15 residues. CDR1 and CDR2 (germline): MDHEN, SYDVKM. The V end was cut by 4 bases, the J end by 2 bases, with 15 bases between. CDR3 sequence reads: CASSSLGRRTYEQYF. The CDR3 nucleotides read TGTGCCAGCAGTTCTTTAGGACGCCGTACCTACGAGCAGTACTTC.

The gene calls are TRBV19 and TRBJ1-2; D remains unclear. The germline V gene encodes CDR1 LNHDA and CDR2 SQIVND (reference sequence). The CDR3 contains 15 residues. Trimming shortened V by 3 bases and J by 0 bases, and 11 bases separated the two germline ends. The CDR3 nucleotides read TGTGCCAGTAGTATGGAGACGGCCCCTAACTATGGCTACACCTTC. Translating it yields CASSMETAPNYGYTF.

This clonotype was counted many times. The chain employs TRBV7-9 and TRBJ2-2; no reliable D call. The CDR3 length is 15 residues. V was pared by 1 base and J by 4 bases, with 10 bases between. Germline values: CDR1 SEHNR, CDR2 FQNEAQ (reference sequence). The CDR3 region is CASSLDLQSTGELFF. CDR3 in DNA: TGTGCCAGCAGCTTAGACCTTCAGAGCACCGGGGAGCTGTTTTTT. Full variable domain (outside the CDR3, taken from reference TRBV7-9 and TRBJ2-2): DTGVSQNPRHKITKRGQNVTFRCDPISEHNRLYWYRQTLGQGPEFLTYFQNEAQLEKSRLLSDRFSAERPKGSFSTLEIQRTEQGDSAMYLCASSLDLQSTGELFFGEGSRLTVL.

This chain uses TRBV20-1 with TRBJ1-2; D is perhaps TRBD1 (5 bases). V gave up 0 bases and J gave up 6 bases, with 11 bases separating them. The CDR3 has 13 amino acids. Per germline, CDR1 DFQATT and CDR2 SNEGSKA (reference sequence). Here the CDR3 reads CSARESGTHGYTF. The CDR3 coding sequence is TGCAGTGCTAGAGAGTCCGGGACGCATGGCTACACCTTC.

This clonotype came up many times. The rearrangement uses TRBV6-5 and TRBJ2-1, with D possibly matching TRBD2 (7 bases). The CDR3 sequence is 16 residues long. V lost 7 bases, J lost 9 bases, and 25 bases lay in between. The V gene's germline CDR1 is MNHEY and CDR2 SVGAGI. DNA for the CDR3: TGTGCCAGCAACTCAGTTGCGGGGGCCCGGTTGGGTGAGCAGTTCTTC. This translates into CASNSVAGARLGEQFF.